A selection of T cell receptor beta chains follows, all from one sample in a study of T cell repertoires in cytomegalovirus infection. TCRdb reprocessed the reads with MiXCR, giving one entry per CDR3 protein. The sample consists of 170,000 or so distinct CDR3 sequences, about a sixth of them appearing once. Input material: CD8+ T cells from PBMCs. The receptors come from a human donor in good health (CMV status not recorded). Some clones in this sample may be carry-over from other donors' samples. Each CDR3 is given with its conserved first and last residue. Each record gives: clone size, D gene, V gene, J gene, CDR3 DNA, CDR3 protein. D genes are given only for firm matches. Clone size is shown for a subset of rows, as once, few, many or a class of expanded clone.

clone_size: NA; d_call: NA; v_call: TRBV25-1; j_call: TRBJ2-5; cdr3_nt: TGTGCCAGCAGTGATACGCTAGAAGAGACCCAGTACTTC; cdr3_aa: CASSDTLEETQYF
clone_size: few; d_call: TRBD2; v_call: TRBV7-9; j_call: TRBJ2-1; cdr3_nt: TGTGCCAGCAGCTTAGCGGGGGGGATTTTGTTGGGCAATGAGCAGTTCTTC; cdr3_aa: CASSLAGGILLGNEQFF
clone_size: many; d_call: NA; v_call: TRBV7-2; j_call: TRBJ1-4; cdr3_nt: TGTGCCAGCAGCTTAGATGGCAGGGCGCGCCCTAATGAAAAACTGTTTTTT; cdr3_aa: CASSLDGRARPNEKLFF
clone_size: few; d_call: NA; v_call: TRBV19; j_call: TRBJ1-4; cdr3_nt: TGTGCCAGTAGTCTTCGACTGAATAAGAGCTGGAGGGAAAAACTGTTTTTT; cdr3_aa: CASSLRLNKSWREKLFF
clone_size: NA; d_call: NA; v_call: TRBV7-2; j_call: TRBJ1-1; cdr3_nt: TGTGCCAGCAGAGACTCGAGACAGGCCATGAACACTGAAGCTTTCTTT; cdr3_aa: CASRDSRQAMNTEAFF
clone_size: few; d_call: NA; v_call: TRBV7-2; j_call: TRBJ2-5; cdr3_nt: TGTGCCAGCAGCTTAGCAGGGTACGTCTCGAGAGAGACCCAGTACTTC; cdr3_aa: CASSLAGYVSRETQYF
clone_size: few; d_call: TRBD2; v_call: TRBV12-3/TRBV12-4; j_call: TRBJ2-3; cdr3_nt: TGTGCCAGCAGTTTCGCCGAGAAAGCGGGGGTAGATACGCAGTATTTT; cdr3_aa: CASSFAEKAGVDTQYF
clone_size: NA; d_call: NA; v_call: TRBV11-2; j_call: TRBJ2-6; cdr3_nt: TGTGCCAGCAGCTTAGATAGGGAGACAGGCCCCTACTCTGGGGCCAACGTCCTGACTTTC; cdr3_aa: CASSLDRETGPYSGANVLTF
clone_size: few; d_call: NA; v_call: TRBV11-2; j_call: TRBJ2-3; cdr3_nt: TGTGCCAGCAGCCCCCTCAGGAGGGACAGCCCTAGACGGGGCACAGATACGCAGTATTTT; cdr3_aa: CASSPLRRDSPRRGTDTQYF
clone_size: few; d_call: NA; v_call: TRBV7-6; j_call: TRBJ2-1; cdr3_nt: TGTGCCAGCAGCCCTAGCCTCATAGACAGTTCTGAGCAGTTCTTC; cdr3_aa: CASSPSLIDSSEQFF
clone_size: few; d_call: NA; v_call: TRBV6-1; j_call: TRBJ2-1; cdr3_nt: TGTGCCAGCAGTGAAGGGTGGGCCACAGAGTACAATGAGCAGTTCTTC; cdr3_aa: CASSEGWATEYNEQFF
clone_size: NA; d_call: TRBD1; v_call: TRBV15; j_call: TRBJ2-5; cdr3_nt: TGTGCCACCAGCAGGGGAACGACAGGGCACCAAGAGACCCAGTACTTC; cdr3_aa: CATSRGTTGHQETQYF
clone_size: NA; d_call: NA; v_call: TRBV7-9; j_call: TRBJ1-5; cdr3_nt: TGTGCCAGCAGCTTAGTGATGGGTAGCATTCAGCCCCAGCATTTT; cdr3_aa: CASSLVMGSIQPQHF
clone_size: NA; d_call: NA; v_call: TRBV10-3; j_call: TRBJ1-2; cdr3_nt: TGTGCCATCAGTGAGTCTCCTGGCGGCTATGGCTACACCTTC; cdr3_aa: CAISESPGGYGYTF
clone_size: few; d_call: NA; v_call: TRBV7-2; j_call: TRBJ2-7; cdr3_nt: TGTGCCAGCACGAGACACTCCTCCTACGAGCAGTACTTC; cdr3_aa: CASTRHSSYEQYF
clone_size: NA; d_call: NA; v_call: TRBV6-1; j_call: TRBJ2-1; cdr3_nt: TGTGCCAGCAGCCCATCAAGGGAACATAGGCGGTTTTTGTTCTTC; cdr3_aa: CASSPSREHRRFLFF
clone_size: NA; d_call: TRBD2; v_call: TRBV6-2/TRBV6-3; j_call: TRBJ2-4; cdr3_nt: TGTGCCAGCAGTTACCCCGGGAGGGCGAGTCAGTACTTC; cdr3_aa: CASSYPGRASQYF
clone_size: few; d_call: NA; v_call: TRBV12-3/TRBV12-4; j_call: TRBJ2-1; cdr3_nt: TGTGCCAGCAGCCAATTATTCGTCCTCCGCCCAGCTAGCAATGAGCAGTTCTTC; cdr3_aa: CASSQLFVLRPASNEQFF
clone_size: NA; d_call: NA; v_call: TRBV7-9; j_call: TRBJ2-7; cdr3_nt: TGTGCCAGCAGCTTAGCGCCAGGACGCTACGAGCAGTACTTC; cdr3_aa: CASSLAPGRYEQYF
clone_size: NA; d_call: TRBD1; v_call: TRBV12-3/TRBV12-4; j_call: TRBJ1-5; cdr3_nt: TGTGCCAGCAGAGGGGGCGCGGGTAATCAGCCCCAGCATTTT; cdr3_aa: CASRGGAGNQPQHF
clone_size: few; d_call: TRBD1; v_call: TRBV7-9; j_call: TRBJ2-6; cdr3_nt: TGTGCCAGCAGCCACAAAACAGACAGGGATAGCTCTGGGGCCAACGTCCTGACTTTC; cdr3_aa: CASSHKTDRDSSGANVLTF
clone_size: NA; d_call: TRBD1; v_call: TRBV7-2; j_call: TRBJ1-3; cdr3_nt: TGTGCCAGCAGCCCAGGGGGCCGAGAAAACACCATATATTTT; cdr3_aa: CASSPGGRENTIYF
clone_size: NA; d_call: TRBD1; v_call: TRBV7-2; j_call: TRBJ1-3; cdr3_nt: TGTGCCAGCAGCTTGGTGACAGGGGTTGTAGGAAACACCATATATTTT; cdr3_aa: CASSLVTGVVGNTIYF
clone_size: NA; d_call: NA; v_call: TRBV7-6; j_call: TRBJ2-7; cdr3_nt: TGTACCAGCAGCTTGAAGAGAACCTACGAGCAGTACTTC; cdr3_aa: CTSSLKRTYEQYF
clone_size: NA; d_call: NA; v_call: TRBV29-1; j_call: TRBJ1-2; cdr3_nt: TGCAGCGTTGAACAGGGGAGAAGCTATGGCTACACCTTC; cdr3_aa: CSVEQGRSYGYTF
clone_size: few; d_call: NA; v_call: TRBV19; j_call: TRBJ2-7; cdr3_nt: TGTGCCAGTAGTTGGCAGGGTAGCTCCTACGAGCAGTACTTC; cdr3_aa: CASSWQGSSYEQYF
clone_size: NA; d_call: NA; v_call: TRBV28; j_call: TRBJ1-1; cdr3_nt: TGTGCCAGCAGTCTACCAGGGACATGGGACACTGAAGCTTTCTTT; cdr3_aa: CASSLPGTWDTEAFF
clone_size: NA; d_call: NA; v_call: TRBV7-9; j_call: TRBJ2-6; cdr3_nt: TGTGCCAGCAGCCTATTCCCCCTAACAGGGTCTGGGGCCAACGTCCTGACTTTC; cdr3_aa: CASSLFPLTGSGANVLTF